This TCR beta chain appears in the sequencing data of a study of beta chain features in type 1 diabetes. Notes on the study in general: Among patients, naive, central memory and Treg TCRB repertoires appeared more similar than among healthy donors. Shorter TCRB CDR3s, moderately but significantly so, marked every one of the four CD4+ subsets in Type 1 diabetes patients. Still unanswered here is whether HLA type influences TCRB rearrangement. Diminished insertions and augmented deletions at VDJ junctions characterized type 1 diabetes patients.

Notes on this clone: As yet, its antigen is unknown.

The authors obtained over 98% purity in all sorted populations. The isolated RNA, all of it, was reverse transcribed, so expressed TCRB transcripts were what got sequenced. TCRdb's copy holds only in-frame clones and misses some; the assay was immunoSEQ multiplex PCR. The sample has 300,000 or so clones, approximately 10% seen once. V lost 1 base, J lost 3 bases, and 6 bases lay in between. The V gene's germline CDR1 is MGHDK and CDR2 SYGVNS. CDR3 length: 13 residues. Sequencing was done on a sample of central memory CD4+ T cells from blood. The chain carries TRBV25-1 and TRBJ1-2; D not resolved. The receptor's source is a man under 40 with type 1 diabetes. CDR3 protein: CASSELNDYGYTF. CDR3 sequence (DNA): TGTGCCAGCAGTGAATTGAACGACTATGGCTACACCTTC.